This T cell receptor (beta chain) was sequenced in a study of cytotoxic CD8 clonotypes in ibrutinib-treated CLL. Clones were read by immunoSEQ multiplex PCR, and TCRdb kept only the in-frame ones, dropping some. The repertoire holds 100,000 to 150,000 clones, with over 75% as singletons. Trimming cost V 1 base and J 8 bases, with 29 bases left between them. This CDR3 comprises 19 residues. From germline, CDR1 is SGHTA and CDR2 FQGTGA. This sequence joins TRBV7-3 and TRBJ1-2; D remains ambiguous. Sequences were derived from PBMCs, sampled after 24 months of ibrutinib treatment. This receptor was identified in a human donor with chronic lymphocytic leukemia. The CDR3 here is CASSLNPRGIDTPERGYTF. The CDR3 DNA follows: TGTGCCAGCAGCTTAAACCCTCGCGGAATCGACACGCCGGAGAGAGGCTACACCTTC.